Listed below are T cell receptor beta chains from one sample, sequenced in a study of blood T cells in healthy people across ages. Using its own MiXCR run on the 5' RACE reads, TCRdb lists one record per CDR3 protein. The sample lists some 700,000 distinct CDR3 sequences, more than 40% occurring once. Sequencing was done on a sample of blood. These receptors were obtained from an older woman in good health. CDR3s include the opening cysteine and the closing phenylalanine or tryptophan. The order of the fields is clone size, D gene, V gene, J gene, CDR3 protein, CDR3 DNA. D genes are given only for firm matches. Expanded clones are given a class, and other clones once, few, many or no size at all.

clone_size: NA; d_call: TRBD1; v_call: TRBV20-1; j_call: TRBJ1-5; cdr3_aa: CSARPTGGGRQPQHF; cdr3_nt: TGCAGTGCTAGACCTACAGGGGGAGGGCGTCAGCCCCAGCATTTT
clone_size: NA; d_call: NA; v_call: TRBV7-2; j_call: TRBJ2-6; cdr3_aa: CASRPNSGANVLTF; cdr3_nt: TGTGCCAGCAGACCAAACTCTGGGGCCAACGTCCTGACTTTC
clone_size: NA; d_call: TRBD1; v_call: TRBV14; j_call: TRBJ2-2; cdr3_aa: CASSQNRGKTGELFF; cdr3_nt: TGTGCCAGCAGCCAAAACAGGGGAAAGACCGGGGAGCTGTTTTTT
clone_size: NA; d_call: TRBD1; v_call: TRBV30; j_call: TRBJ1-2; cdr3_aa: CAWRAAGTGYFYGYTF; cdr3_nt: TGTGCCTGGAGGGCCGCCGGGACAGGGTATTTCTATGGCTACACCTTC
clone_size: NA; d_call: NA; v_call: TRBV6-2/TRBV6-3; j_call: TRBJ2-5; cdr3_aa: CASSYGAWETQYF; cdr3_nt: TGTGCCAGCAGTTACGGGGCCTGGGAGACCCAGTACTTC
clone_size: NA; d_call: NA; v_call: TRBV20-1; j_call: TRBJ1-6; cdr3_aa: CSARDPGASSYNSPLHF; cdr3_nt: TGCAGTGCTAGAGACCCGGGCGCTAGCTCCTATAATTCACCCCTCCACTTT
clone_size: many; d_call: TRBD2; v_call: TRBV5-1; j_call: TRBJ2-3; cdr3_aa: CASSLRTSGTDTQYF; cdr3_nt: TGCGCCAGCAGCTTGAGGACTAGCGGCACAGATACGCAGTATTTT
clone_size: NA; d_call: NA; v_call: TRBV3-1; j_call: TRBJ2-2; cdr3_aa: CASSPPKVTGELFF; cdr3_nt: TGTGCCAGCAGCCCCCCGAAAGTCACCGGGGAGCTGTTTTTT
clone_size: NA; d_call: TRBD1; v_call: TRBV29-1; j_call: TRBJ1-3; cdr3_aa: CSVELQGVAGNTIYF; cdr3_nt: TGCAGCGTTGAGCTACAGGGGGTCGCTGGAAACACCATATATTTT
clone_size: NA; d_call: NA; v_call: TRBV6-5; j_call: TRBJ2-5; cdr3_aa: CASRNGQQETQYF; cdr3_nt: TGTGCCAGCAGGAACGGACAGCAAGAGACCCAGTACTTC
clone_size: many; d_call: NA; v_call: TRBV7-6; j_call: TRBJ2-3; cdr3_aa: CASNAAATDTQYF; cdr3_nt: TGTGCCAGCAACGCGGCCGCCACCGATACGCAGTATTTT
clone_size: NA; d_call: TRBD1; v_call: TRBV29-1; j_call: TRBJ1-4; cdr3_aa: CSFSRTGNLGGNEKLFF; cdr3_nt: TGCAGTTTTTCACGGACAGGGAATTTGGGTGGTAATGAAAAACTGTTTTTT
clone_size: NA; d_call: NA; v_call: TRBV12-3/TRBV12-4; j_call: TRBJ1-5; cdr3_aa: CASSVGGGGQPQHF; cdr3_nt: TGTGCCAGCAGTGTGGGAGGGGGAGGTCAGCCCCAGCATTTT
clone_size: NA; d_call: TRBD2; v_call: TRBV20-1; j_call: TRBJ2-7; cdr3_aa: CSASTIMGLADYEQYF; cdr3_nt: TGCAGTGCTTCCACAATAATGGGACTAGCGGATTACGAGCAGTACTTC
clone_size: few; d_call: NA; v_call: TRBV20-1; j_call: TRBJ2-5; cdr3_aa: CSARGSETQYF; cdr3_nt: TGCAGTGCTCGTGGGAGTGAGACCCAGTACTTC
clone_size: few; d_call: NA; v_call: TRBV5-1; j_call: TRBJ2-3; cdr3_aa: CASSPGAGASTDTQYF; cdr3_nt: TGCGCCAGCAGCCCGGGCGCGGGGGCGAGCACAGATACGCAGTATTTT
clone_size: few; d_call: TRBD1; v_call: TRBV6-1; j_call: TRBJ1-2; cdr3_aa: CASSVLAGQGSGYTF; cdr3_nt: TGTGCCAGCAGTGTACTTGCGGGACAGGGGAGTGGTTACACCTTC
clone_size: once; d_call: NA; v_call: TRBV4-2; j_call: TRBJ1-3; cdr3_aa: CASSQELRSGNTIYF; cdr3_nt: TGTGCCAGCAGCCAAGAGTTAAGGTCTGGAAACACCATATATTTT
clone_size: NA; d_call: TRBD1; v_call: TRBV20-1; j_call: TRBJ1-1; cdr3_aa: CSAQDRGMSEAFF; cdr3_nt: TGCAGTGCCCAGGACAGGGGGATGTCTGAAGCTTTCTTT